The sequence of this TCR beta chain was determined in a study of identical twins. General study findings and limits: Out-of-frame alpha sequences that twins shared showed excess low generation probability. With monozygotic twins, out-of-frame TCR alpha sharing exceeded what models estimated. Possibly, invariant MAIT and iNKT cells partly confounded zero-insertion analyses.

TCRdb itself ran the 5' RACE reads through MiXCR, one entry per CDR3 protein. The table shows 420,000 or so distinct CDR3 sequences, with approximately 18% occurring only once. This clonotype was recorded a few times. Antigen: not known. The sequenced sample was naive T cells sorted from blood. This receptor was obtained from a man aged 45-60 years in good health.

CDR3 in amino acids: CSAMRDGGSNQPQHF. CDR3 DNA sequence: TGCAGTGCGATGAGAGACGGGGGTAGCAATCAGCCCCAGCATTTT. The V gene is TRBV20-1, the J gene TRBJ1-5; D is perhaps TRBD1 (5 bases). Germline lookup yields CDR1 DFQATT and CDR2 SNEGSKA (reference sequence). The CDR3 is 15 residues long. Trimming took 6 bases from V and 0 from J, leaving 15 bases between them.